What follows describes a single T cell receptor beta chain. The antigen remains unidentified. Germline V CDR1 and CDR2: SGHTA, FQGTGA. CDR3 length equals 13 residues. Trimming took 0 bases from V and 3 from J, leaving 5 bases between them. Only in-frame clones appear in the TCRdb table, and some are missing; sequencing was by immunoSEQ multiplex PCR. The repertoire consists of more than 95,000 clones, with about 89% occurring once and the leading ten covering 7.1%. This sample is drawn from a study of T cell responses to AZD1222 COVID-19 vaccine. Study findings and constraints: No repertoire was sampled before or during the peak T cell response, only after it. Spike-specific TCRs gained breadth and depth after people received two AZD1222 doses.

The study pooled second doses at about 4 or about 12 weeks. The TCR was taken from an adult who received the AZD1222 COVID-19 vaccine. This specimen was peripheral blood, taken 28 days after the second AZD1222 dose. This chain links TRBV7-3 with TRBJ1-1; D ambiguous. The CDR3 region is CASSLTADTEAFF. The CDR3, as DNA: TGTGCCAGCAGCTTAACTGCAGACACTGAAGCTTTCTTT.